This T cell receptor beta chain is from a study of identical twins. Through template switching, a universal primer site was introduced, and the cDNA contained unique molecular identifiers. TCRdb reanalysed the 5' RACE reads using MiXCR and keeps one entry per CDR3 protein. The sample consists of 350,000 to 500,000 distinct CDR3 sequences, roughly 20% of them appearing once. This CDR3 has 12 residues. V was trimmed by 8 bases and J by 6 bases, leaving 12 bases between them. Sequences were obtained from naive T cells sorted from blood. V and J are TRBV12-3 or TRBV12-4 and TRBJ2-3; D possibly corresponds to TRBD2 (6 bases). This clonotype originated in a man aged 45-65 years in good health. CDR3 nucleotides: TGTGCCAGCGTAGCGGACGGGGATACGCAGTATTTT. Protein: CASVADGDTQYF.